This entry lists 4 T cell receptor beta chains sequenced from one sample in a study of blood T cell repertoires in COVID-19. Clones were sequenced by immunoSEQ multiplex PCR, and TCRdb holds only the in-frame ones, with some missing. The sample lists 250,000 to 300,000 clones, roughly 89% occurring once. The sequenced material came from PBMCs or T cells enriched from blood (not recorded which). The origin of the receptors is a woman aged 40 to 50 who had recovered from COVID-19.

The V call is TRBV7-2, the J call TRBJ1-5; D might be TRBD1 (5 bases). CDR1 and CDR2 from the germline V gene are SGHTA and FQGNSA. V dropped 5 bases and J dropped 4 bases, with 12 bases sitting between them. This CDR3 spans 14 amino acids. CDR3 DNA: TGTGCCAGCAGCGGTTACGGGGGTAATCAGCCCCAGCATTTT. This encodes CASSGYGGNQPQHF.

The rearrangement joins TRBV5-4 to TRBJ2-3, with 8 bases matching TRBD1. Germline V gene sequence: CDR1 SGHNT, CDR2 YYREEE (reference sequence). The CDR3 covers 16 residues. The V gene end was trimmed by 0 bases and the J gene end by 0 bases; junction bases not matched to a gene: 3. The CDR3 region has the DNA TGTGCCAGCAGCTTGGCAGGGGGCACTAGCACAGATACGCAGTATTTT. Translating gives CASSLAGGTSTDTQYF.

The genes are TRBV29-1 and TRBJ2-5, with 12 bases identical to TRBD1. The CDR3 is 15 residues long. V lost 6 bases and J lost 9; bases outside the gene matches: 14. Looked up from germline, CDR1 is SQVTM and CDR2 is ANQGSEA. The CDR3 region has the DNA TGCAGCGTGCGATCCGGGACAGGGGGCAAGGATGCCCAGTACTTC. Residues: CSVRSGTGGKDAQYF.

The chain has TRBV5-1 and TRBJ1-3, with 8 bases that match TRBD1. Germline V gene data show CDR1 as SGHRS and CDR2 as YFSETQ. The V and J ends lost 4 bases and 2 bases, in that order; junction bases with no gene match: 5. This CDR3 contains 15 residues. CDR3 protein: CASSGTTGAGNTIYF. CDR3 DNA: TGCGCCAGCAGCGGAACGACAGGGGCTGGAAACACCATATATTTT. Full variable domain (rest looked up from reference TRBV5-1 and TRBJ1-3): KAGVTQTPRYLIKTRGQQVTLSCSPISGHRSVSWYQQTPGQGLQFLFEYFSETQRNKGNFPGRFSGRQFSNSRSEMNVSTLELGDSALYLCASSGTTGAGNTIYFGEGSWLTVV.